The source of this T cell receptor (beta chain) is a study of breast tumors, draining lymph nodes, adjacent tissues. Samples came from axillary lymph nodes draining the breast cancer. This clonotype was counted ten times or more. Just one base apart from a much larger clone, this may be a read error. Each CDR3 protein gets one entry after TCRdb re-called the multiplex PCR reads with MiXCR. Of about 230,000 distinct CDR3 sequences in the sample, about 34% were seen once. Germline CDR1 SEHNR, CDR2 FQNEAQ (reference sequence). The CDR3 contains 15 residues. Sequenced input: axillary lymph node tissue. The chain joins TRBV7-9 to TRBJ2-5; D may be TRBD2 (6 bases). The sequence derives from a female donor with breast cancer. Some clones in this sample may be carry-over from other donors' samples. The CDR3 DNA is TGTGCCAGCAGCTTAGACGGGAGAGTTCGGGAGACCCAGCACTTC. Translated, it gives CASSLDGRVRETQHF. The full variable domain, with the rest looked up from reference TRBV7-9 and TRBJ2-5, is DTGVSQNPRHKITKRGQNVTFRCDPISEHNRLYWYRQTLGQGPEFLTYFQNEAQLEKSRLLSDRFSAERPKGSFSTLEIQRTEQGDSAMYLCASSLDGRVRETQHFGPGTRLLVL.